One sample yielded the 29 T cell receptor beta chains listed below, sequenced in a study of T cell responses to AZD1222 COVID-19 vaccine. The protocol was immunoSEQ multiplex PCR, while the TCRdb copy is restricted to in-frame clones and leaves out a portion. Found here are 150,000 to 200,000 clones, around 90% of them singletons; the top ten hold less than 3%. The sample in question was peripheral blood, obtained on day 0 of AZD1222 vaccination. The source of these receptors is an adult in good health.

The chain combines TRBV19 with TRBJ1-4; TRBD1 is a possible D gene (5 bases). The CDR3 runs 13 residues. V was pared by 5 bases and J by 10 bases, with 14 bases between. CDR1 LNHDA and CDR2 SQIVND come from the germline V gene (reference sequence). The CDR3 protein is CASSGDSLGKLFF. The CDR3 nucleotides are TGTGCCAGTAGTGGTGACAGTCTCGGAAAACTGTTTTTT.

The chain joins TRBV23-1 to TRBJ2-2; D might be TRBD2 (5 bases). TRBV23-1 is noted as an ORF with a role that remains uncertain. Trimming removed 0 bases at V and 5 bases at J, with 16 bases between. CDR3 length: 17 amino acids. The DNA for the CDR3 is TGCGCCAGCAGTCAATCTAACGGAGAGGGTCGGACCGGGGAGCTGTTTTTT. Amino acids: CASSQSNGEGRTGELFF.

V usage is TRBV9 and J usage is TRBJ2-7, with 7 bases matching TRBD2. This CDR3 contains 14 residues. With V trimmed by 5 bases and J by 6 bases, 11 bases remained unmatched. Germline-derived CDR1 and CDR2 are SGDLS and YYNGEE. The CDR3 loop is CASSSGGRVGEQYF. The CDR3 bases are TGTGCCAGCAGTTCCGGGGGGAGAGTCGGCGAGCAGTACTTC.

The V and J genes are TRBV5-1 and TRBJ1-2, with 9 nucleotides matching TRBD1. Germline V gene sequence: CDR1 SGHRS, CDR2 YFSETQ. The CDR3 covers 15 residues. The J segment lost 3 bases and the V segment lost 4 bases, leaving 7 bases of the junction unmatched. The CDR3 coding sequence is TGCGCCAGCAGCCTTGGGACAGGGAAGGACTATGGCTACACCTTC. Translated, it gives CASSLGTGKDYGYTF.

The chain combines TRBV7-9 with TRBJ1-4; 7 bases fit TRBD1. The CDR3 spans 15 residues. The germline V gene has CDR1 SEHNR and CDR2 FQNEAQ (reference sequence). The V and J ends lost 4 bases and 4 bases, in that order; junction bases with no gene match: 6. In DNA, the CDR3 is TGTGCCAGCAGCTCCCGACAGGGAGTTAATGAAAAACTGTTTTTT. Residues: CASSSRQGVNEKLFF.

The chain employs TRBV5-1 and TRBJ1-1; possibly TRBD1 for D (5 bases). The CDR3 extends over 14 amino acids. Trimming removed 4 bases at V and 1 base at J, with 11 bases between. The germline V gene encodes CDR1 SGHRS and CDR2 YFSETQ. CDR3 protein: CASSEGLQNTEAFF. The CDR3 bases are TGCGCCAGCAGCGAGGGACTTCAGAACACTGAAGCTTTCTTT.

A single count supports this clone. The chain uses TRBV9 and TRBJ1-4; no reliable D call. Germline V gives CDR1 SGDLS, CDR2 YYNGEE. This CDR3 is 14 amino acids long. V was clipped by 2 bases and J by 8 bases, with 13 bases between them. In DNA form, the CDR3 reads TGTGCCAGCAGCGTGGGAGGGATTGAGGAAAAACTGTTTTTT. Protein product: CASSVGGIEEKLFF.

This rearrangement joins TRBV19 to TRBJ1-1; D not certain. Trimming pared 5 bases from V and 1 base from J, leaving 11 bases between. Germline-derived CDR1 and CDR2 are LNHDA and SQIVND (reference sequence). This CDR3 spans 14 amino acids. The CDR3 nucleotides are TGTGCCAGTAGTGATGTGACGGCGAACACTGAAGCTTTCTTT. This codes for CASSDVTANTEAFF.

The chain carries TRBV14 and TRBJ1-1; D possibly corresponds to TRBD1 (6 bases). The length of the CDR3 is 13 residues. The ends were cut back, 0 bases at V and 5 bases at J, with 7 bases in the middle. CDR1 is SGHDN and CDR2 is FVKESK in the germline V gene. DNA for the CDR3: TGTGCCAGCAGCCAAGAGAGGGGGACTGAAGCTTTCTTT. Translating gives CASSQERGTEAFF.

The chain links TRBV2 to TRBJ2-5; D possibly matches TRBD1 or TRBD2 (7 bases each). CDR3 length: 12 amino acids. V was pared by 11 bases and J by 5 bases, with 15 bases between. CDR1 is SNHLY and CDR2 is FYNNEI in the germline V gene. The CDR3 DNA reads TGTGCCGGTCACAGGGGAGGGGAGACCCAGTACTTC. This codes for CAGHRGGETQYF.

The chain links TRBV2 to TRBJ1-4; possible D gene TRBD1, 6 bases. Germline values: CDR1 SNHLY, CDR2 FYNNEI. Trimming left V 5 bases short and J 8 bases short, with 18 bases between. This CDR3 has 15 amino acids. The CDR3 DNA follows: TGTGCCAGCAGTCAACAGGGTACTAGGGTGGAAAAACTGTTTTTT. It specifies CASSQQGTRVEKLFF.

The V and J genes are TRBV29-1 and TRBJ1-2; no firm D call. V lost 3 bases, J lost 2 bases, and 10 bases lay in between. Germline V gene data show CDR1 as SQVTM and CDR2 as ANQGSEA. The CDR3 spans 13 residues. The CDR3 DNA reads TGCAGCGTTGATATGCCGGGAAACTATGGCTACACCTTC. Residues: CSVDMPGNYGYTF.

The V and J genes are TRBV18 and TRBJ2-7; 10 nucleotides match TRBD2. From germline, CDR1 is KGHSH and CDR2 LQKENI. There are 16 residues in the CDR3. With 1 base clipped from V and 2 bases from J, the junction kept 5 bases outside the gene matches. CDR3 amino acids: CASSPLSGLAPYEQYF. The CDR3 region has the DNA TGTGCCAGCTCACCACTGTCGGGACTAGCGCCCTACGAGCAGTACTTC.

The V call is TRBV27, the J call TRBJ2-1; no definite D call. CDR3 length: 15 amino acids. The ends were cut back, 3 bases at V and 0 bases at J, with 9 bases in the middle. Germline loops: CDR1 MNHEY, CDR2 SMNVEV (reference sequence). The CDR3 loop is CASSFDPVSYNEQFF. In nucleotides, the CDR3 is TGTGCCAGCAGTTTCGATCCTGTCTCCTACAATGAGCAGTTCTTC.

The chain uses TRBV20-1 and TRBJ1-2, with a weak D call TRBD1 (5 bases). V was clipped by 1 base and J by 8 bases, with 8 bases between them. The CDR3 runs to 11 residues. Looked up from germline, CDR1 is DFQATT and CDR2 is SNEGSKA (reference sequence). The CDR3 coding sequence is TGCAGTGCTAGAGGGGGGAACGGCTACACCTTC. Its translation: CSARGGNGYTF.

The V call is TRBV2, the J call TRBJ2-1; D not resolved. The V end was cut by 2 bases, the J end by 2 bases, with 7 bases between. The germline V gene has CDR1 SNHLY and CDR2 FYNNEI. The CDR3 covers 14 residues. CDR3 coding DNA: TGTGCCAGCAGTGAAATCAGCGCCTACAATGAGCAGTTCTTC. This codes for CASSEISAYNEQFF.

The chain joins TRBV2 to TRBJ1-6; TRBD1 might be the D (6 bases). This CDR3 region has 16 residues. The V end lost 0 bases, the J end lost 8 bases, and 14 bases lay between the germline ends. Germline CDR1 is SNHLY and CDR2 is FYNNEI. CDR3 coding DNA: TGTGCCAGCAGTGAAGCGATGACAGGATTGTATTCACCCCTCCACTTT. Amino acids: CASSEAMTGLYSPLHF.

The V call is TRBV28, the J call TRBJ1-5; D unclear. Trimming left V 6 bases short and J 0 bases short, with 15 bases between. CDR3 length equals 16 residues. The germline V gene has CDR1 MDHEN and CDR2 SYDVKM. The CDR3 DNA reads TGTGCCAGCAGACATCCGAGGGAGGATAGCAATCAGCCCCAGCATTTT. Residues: CASRHPREDSNQPQHF.

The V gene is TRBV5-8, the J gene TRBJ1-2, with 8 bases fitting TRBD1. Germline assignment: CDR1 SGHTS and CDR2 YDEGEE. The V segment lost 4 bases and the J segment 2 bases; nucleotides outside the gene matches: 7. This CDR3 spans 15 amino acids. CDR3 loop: CASSPGDRTNYGYTF. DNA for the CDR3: TGTGCCAGCAGCCCCGGGGACAGGACGAACTATGGCTACACCTTC.

CDR3 sequence: CASSQSREGATTKNIQYF. CDR3 nucleotides: TGCGCCAGCAGCCAATCCCGGGAGGGGGCGACGACCAAAAACATTCAGTACTTC. V and J are TRBV4-1 and TRBJ2-4, with a possible D match to TRBD2 (8 bases). In germline, CDR1 is MGHRA, CDR2 YSYEKL. The ends were cut back, 2 bases at V and 2 bases at J, with 19 bases in the middle. The CDR3 contains 18 residues.

Here the CDR3 DNA reads TGTGCCAGCAGAGATGACAGGGGTCAAGGGCAGCCCCAGCATTTT. It codes for CASRDDRGQGQPQHF. The genes are TRBV2 and TRBJ1-5; 8 positions match TRBD1. V was pared by 6 bases and J by 7 bases, with 11 bases of the junction left unmatched. Per the germline V gene, CDR1 is SNHLY and CDR2 is FYNNEI. The CDR3 contains 15 residues.

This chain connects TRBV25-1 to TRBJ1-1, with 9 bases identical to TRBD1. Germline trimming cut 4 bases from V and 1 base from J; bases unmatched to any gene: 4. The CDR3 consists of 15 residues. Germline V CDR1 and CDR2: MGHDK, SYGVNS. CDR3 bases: TGTGCCAGCAGTGGGCCGGACAGGGGGAACACTGAAGCTTTCTTT. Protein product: CASSGPDRGNTEAFF.

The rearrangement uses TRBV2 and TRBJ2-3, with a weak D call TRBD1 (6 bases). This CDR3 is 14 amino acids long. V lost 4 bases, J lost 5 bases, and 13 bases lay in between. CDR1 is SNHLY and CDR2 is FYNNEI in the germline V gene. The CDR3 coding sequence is TGTGCCAGCAGTGGGGGGCTAGCAGGAGATACGCAGTATTTT. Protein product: CASSGGLAGDTQYF.

For the CDR3, the DNA is TGTGCCAGCAGCCAAGATCTAAGGGGGACCCAAGAGACCCAGTACTTC. It translates to CASSQDLRGTQETQYF. The chain joins TRBV14 to TRBJ2-5; a weak D match, TRBD1 (6 bases). V gave up 0 bases and J gave up 1 base, with 12 bases separating them. The germline V gene encodes CDR1 SGHDN and CDR2 FVKESK. The CDR3 is 16 residues long.

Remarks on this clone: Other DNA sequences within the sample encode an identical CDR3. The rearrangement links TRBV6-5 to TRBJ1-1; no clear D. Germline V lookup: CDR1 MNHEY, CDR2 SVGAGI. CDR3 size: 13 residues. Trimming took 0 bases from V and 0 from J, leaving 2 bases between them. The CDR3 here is CASSYSLNTEAFF. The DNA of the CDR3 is TGTGCCAGCAGTTACTCCTTGAACACTGAAGCTTTCTTT.

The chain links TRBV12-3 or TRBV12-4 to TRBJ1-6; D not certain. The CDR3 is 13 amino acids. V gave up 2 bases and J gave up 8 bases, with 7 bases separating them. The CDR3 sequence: CASSLTEYSPLHF. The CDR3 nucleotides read TGTGCCAGCAGTTTAACCGAGTATTCACCCCTCCACTTT.

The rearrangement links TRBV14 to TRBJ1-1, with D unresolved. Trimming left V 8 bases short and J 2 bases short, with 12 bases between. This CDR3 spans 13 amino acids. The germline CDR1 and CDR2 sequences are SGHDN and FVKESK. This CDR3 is CASRETTNTEAFF. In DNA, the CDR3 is TGTGCCAGCCGGGAAACCACAAACACTGAAGCTTTCTTT.

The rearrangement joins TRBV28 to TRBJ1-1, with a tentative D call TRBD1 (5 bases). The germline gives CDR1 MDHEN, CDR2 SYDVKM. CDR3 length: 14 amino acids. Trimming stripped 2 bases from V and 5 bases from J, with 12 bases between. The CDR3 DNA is TGTGCCAGCAGTTTAACCGGGGGAAAAACTGAAGCTTTCTTT. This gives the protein CASSLTGGKTEAFF.

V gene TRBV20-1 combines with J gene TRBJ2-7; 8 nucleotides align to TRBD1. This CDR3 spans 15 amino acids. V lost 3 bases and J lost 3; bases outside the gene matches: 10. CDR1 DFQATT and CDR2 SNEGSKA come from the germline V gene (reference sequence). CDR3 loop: CSASKGDRPIYEQYF. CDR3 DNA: TGCAGTGCTAGTAAGGGGGACAGGCCGATCTACGAGCAGTACTTC.